The source of this T cell receptor (beta chain) is a study of blood T cell repertoires in COVID-19. V lost 1 base, J lost 4 bases, and 10 bases lay in between. The germline gives CDR1 LNHDA, CDR2 SQIVND (reference sequence). The CDR3 length is 14 residues. There are a few counts of this clone. The protocol was immunoSEQ multiplex PCR, while the TCRdb copy is restricted to in-frame clones and leaves out a portion. The table lists about 210,000 clones, 83% of them singletons. The clonotype originates from a woman aged 40 to 50 with active or convalescent COVID-19. Sequenced material: peripheral blood. This chain links TRBV19 with TRBJ2-5, with D maybe TRBD1 (5 bases). The CDR3 loop is CASSIGAGPETQYF. The CDR3 DNA follows: TGTGCCAGTAGTATAGGGGCAGGGCCAGAGACCCAGTACTTC.